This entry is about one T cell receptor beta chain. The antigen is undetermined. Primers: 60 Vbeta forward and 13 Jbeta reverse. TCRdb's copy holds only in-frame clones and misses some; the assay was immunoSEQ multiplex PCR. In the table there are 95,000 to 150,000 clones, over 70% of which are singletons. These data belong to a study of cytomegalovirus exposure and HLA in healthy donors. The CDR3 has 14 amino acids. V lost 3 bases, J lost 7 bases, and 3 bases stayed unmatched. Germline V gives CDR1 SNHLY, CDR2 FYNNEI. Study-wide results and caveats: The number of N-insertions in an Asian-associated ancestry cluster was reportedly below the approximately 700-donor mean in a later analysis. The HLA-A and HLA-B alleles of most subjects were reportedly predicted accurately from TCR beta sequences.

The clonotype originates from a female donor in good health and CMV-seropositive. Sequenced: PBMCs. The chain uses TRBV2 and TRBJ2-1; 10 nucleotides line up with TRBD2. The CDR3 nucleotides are TGTGCCAGCAGTGATAGCGGGGGGCCTAATGAGCAGTTCTTC. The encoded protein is CASSDSGGPNEQFF. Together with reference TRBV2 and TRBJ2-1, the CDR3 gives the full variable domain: EPEVTQTPSHQVTQMGQEVILRCVPISNHLYFYWYRQILGQKVEFLVSFYNNEISEKSEIFDDQFSVERPDGSNFTLKIRSTKLEDSAMYFCASSDSGGPNEQFFGPGTRLTVL.